Detailed here is one T cell receptor (beta chain). The entry originates in a study of blood T cell repertoires in COVID-19. The wider study: COVID-19 samples from acute and convalescent phases originated in the United States, Italy and Spain.

As handled by the study authors: Nucleated cell number was recorded as an estimate derived from reference gene primer amplification. Sequenced by immunoSEQ multiplex PCR; TCRdb stores in-frame clones only, minus some. That table supplies the V and J calls and clone size; D and trimming were determined from the DNA. The data contain roughly 200,000 clones, nearly 90% of them seen just once; the ten biggest clones take up 3% to 4%. Germline loops: CDR1 SGHTA, CDR2 FQGNSA. The ends were cut back, 3 bases at V and 0 bases at J, with 9 bases in the middle. This CDR3 has 15 residues. Participants, about 18 to 100 years old, spanned 25 or so US areas.

The sequencing input was PBMCs or T cells enriched from blood (not recorded which). The chain joins TRBV7-2 to TRBJ2-1; D is undetermined. This TCR derives from a woman between 25 and 40 years old with acute COVID-19. The chain's CDR3 is CASSFELSSYNEQFF. CDR3 nucleotides: TGTGCCAGCAGCTTTGAACTAAGCTCCTACAATGAGCAGTTCTTC.